The 12 T cell receptor beta chains presented below share a single source sample, sequenced in a study of chemoradiotherapy in HPV16-positive cancers. TCRdb's table, derived via immunoSEQ multiplex PCR, lists solely in-frame clones and lacks some. The sample carries some 4,200 clones, 75% recorded once. Sampling was carried out from a patient who underwent chemoradiotherapy. Receptors were obtained from a human donor with HPV-associated anogenital cancer.

This clone was observed a few times. This chain joins TRBV9 and TRBJ2-6; D remains unclear. This CDR3 has 16 residues. The germline gives CDR1 SGDLS, CDR2 YYNGEE. V was cut by 0 bases and J by 4 bases, with 11 bases left in between. CDR3 DNA: TGTGCCAGCAGCGTAGATGGCCGCCGCGGGGCCAACGTCCTGACTTTC. Protein product: CASSVDGRRGANVLTF.

The CDR3 here is CASSLRVGGTGVNYGYTF. The DNA of the CDR3 is TGTGCCAGCAGTTTACGGGTAGGCGGGACAGGAGTTAACTATGGCTACACCTTC. The chain has TRBV27 and TRBJ1-2, with 8 bases lining up with TRBD1. Germline V gene lookup returns CDR1 MNHEY and CDR2 SMNVEV (reference sequence). The CDR3 is 18 residues long. Trimming took 2 bases from V and 1 from J; bases not matched to a gene: 12.

The chain is built from TRBV6-5 and TRBJ2-2; D gene ambiguous. The V end was cut by 6 bases, the J end by 5 bases, with 10 bases between. The CDR3 contains 13 residues. CDR1 and CDR2 from the germline V gene are MNHEY and SVGAGI. The DNA for the CDR3 is TGTGCCAGCAGCCGAAAGCCTACCGGGGAGCTGTTTTTT. Translation gives CASSRKPTGELFF.

The chain carries TRBV4-1 and TRBJ1-5; no firm D call. V was pared by 0 bases and J by 6 bases, with 6 bases between. Germline CDR1 is MGHRA and CDR2 is YSYEKL. The CDR3 is 13 amino acids. CDR3 nucleotides: TGCGCCAGCAGCCAAGAGTACCGTCAGCCCCAGCATTTT. It specifies CASSQEYRQPQHF.

The chain employs TRBV7-2 and TRBJ2-3, with TRBD2 matching over 14 bases. V trimming: 1 base; J trimming: 1 base; junction bases outside the gene matches: 1. Germline CDR1 and CDR2: SGHTA and FQGNSA. This CDR3 is built from 17 residues. CDR3 sequence reads: CASSLGGLAGGTDTQYF. The CDR3 DNA follows: TGTGCCAGCAGCTTAGGGGGACTAGCGGGGGGCACAGATACGCAGTATTTT.

This clone was detected only once. The chain links TRBV5-1 to TRBJ2-6; no firm D call. V lost 0 bases and J 0 bases, leaving 16 bases between the germline ends. CDR1 is SGHRS, CDR2 YFSETQ, per germline. The length of the CDR3 is 19 residues. CDR3 nucleotides: TGCGCCAGCAGCTTGGGAGGTTTAGTTTCTTACTCTGGGGCCAACGTCCTGACTTTC. Amino acid sequence: CASSLGGLVSYSGANVLTF. The variable domain in full, with the rest retrieved from reference TRBV5-1 and TRBJ2-6, is KAGVTQTPRYLIKTRGQQVTLSCSPISGHRSVSWYQQTPGQGLQFLFEYFSETQRNKGNFPGRFSGRQFSNSRSEMNVSTLELGDSALYLCASSLGGLVSYSGANVLTFGAGSRLTVL.

The chain combines TRBV7-9 with TRBJ2-7; 7 bases are shared with TRBD1. V lost 5 bases, J lost 5 bases, and 12 bases stayed unmatched. The CDR3 is 15 amino acids. CDR1 is SEHNR and CDR2 is FQNEAQ in the germline V gene (reference sequence). Here the CDR3 DNA reads TGTGCCAGCAGCCGGCGACAGGGCATCGAAGACGAGCAGTACTTC. Translated, it gives CASSRRQGIEDEQYF.

The chain has TRBV5-1 and TRBJ1-1, with D hard to call. Germline CDR1 and CDR2: SGHRS and YFSETQ. CDR3 length equals 13 residues. V was pared by 4 bases and J by 1 base, with 8 bases between. This chain's CDR3 is CASSRVQNTEAFF. DNA for the CDR3: TGCGCCAGCAGCCGGGTCCAGAACACTGAAGCTTTCTTT.

The V and J genes are TRBV10-3 and TRBJ1-3; maybe TRBD1 (6 bases). Germline values: CDR1 ENHRY, CDR2 SYGVKD. The length of the CDR3 is 16 residues. The V gene lost 2 bases and the J gene lost 4 bases, with 15 bases spanning the gap. The CDR3 region is CAISERGGNAGNTIYF. The CDR3, as DNA: TGTGCCATCAGTGAGAGAGGGGGGAATGCAGGAAACACCATATATTTT.

The gene calls are TRBV25-1 and TRBJ2-3, with 8 bases that match TRBD2. The CDR3 consists of 17 residues. The V gene end was trimmed by 3 bases and the J gene end by 2 bases; junction bases not matched to a gene: 10. CDR1 and CDR2 from the germline V gene are MGHDK and SYGVNS. DNA of the CDR3: TGTGCCAGCAGTGACCCCTTGGCGGGGGGTCCCACAGATACGCAGTATTTT. Amino acid sequence: CASSDPLAGGPTDTQYF.

This clone was observed once. The V gene is TRBV20-1, the J gene TRBJ1-2; D perhaps matches TRBD1 (5 bases). Germline-derived CDR1 and CDR2 are DFQATT and SNEGSKA (reference sequence). V dropped 5 bases and J dropped 9 bases, with 13 bases sitting between them. The CDR3 sequence is 11 residues long. CDR3 nucleotide sequence: TGCAGTGCTTCGCCGGGGCAGCGCTACACCTTC. The encoded protein is CSASPGQRYTF.

The chain combines TRBV27 with TRBJ2-3, with D perhaps TRBD2 (6 bases). Trimming pared 0 bases from V and 14 bases from J, leaving 21 bases between. The germline V gene encodes CDR1 MNHEY and CDR2 SMNVEV (reference sequence). CDR3 size: 15 residues. CDR3 DNA: TGTGCCAGCAGTTTATCTTTCGGCGGGGCGACCCGGGGGTATTTT. Translation gives CASSLSFGGATRGYF.